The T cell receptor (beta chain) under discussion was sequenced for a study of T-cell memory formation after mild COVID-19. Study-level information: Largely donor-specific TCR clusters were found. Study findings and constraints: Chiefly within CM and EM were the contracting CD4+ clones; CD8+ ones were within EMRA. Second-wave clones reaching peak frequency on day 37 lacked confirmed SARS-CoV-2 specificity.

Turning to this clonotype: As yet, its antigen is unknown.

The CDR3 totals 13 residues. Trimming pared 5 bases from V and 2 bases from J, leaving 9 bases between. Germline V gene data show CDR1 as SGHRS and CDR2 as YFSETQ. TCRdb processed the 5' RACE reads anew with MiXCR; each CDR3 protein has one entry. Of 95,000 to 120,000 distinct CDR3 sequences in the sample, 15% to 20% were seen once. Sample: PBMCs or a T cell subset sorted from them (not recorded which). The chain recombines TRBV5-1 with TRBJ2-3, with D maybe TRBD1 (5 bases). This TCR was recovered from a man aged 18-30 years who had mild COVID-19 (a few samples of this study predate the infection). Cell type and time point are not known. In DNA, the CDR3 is TGCGCCAGCAGGACAGTCCTCACAGATACGCAGTATTTT. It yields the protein CASRTVLTDTQYF. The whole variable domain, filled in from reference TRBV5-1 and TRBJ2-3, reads KAGVTQTPRYLIKTRGQQVTLSCSPISGHRSVSWYQQTPGQGLQFLFEYFSETQRNKGNFPGRFSGRQFSNSRSEMNVSTLELGDSALYLCASRTVLTDTQYFGPGTRLTVL.